This entry is about one TCR beta chain. Original processing notes: From reference gene primer amplification, estimates of nucleated cell counts were derived. Assay: immunoSEQ multiplex PCR; the TCRdb copy retains only in-frame clones and omits some. V, J and clone size are those of that table, while D and trimming were read from the DNA. The table shows fewer than 300,000 clones, with about four fifths occurring only once. This specimen comes from a study of blood T cell repertoires in COVID-19. Participants' own reports of clinical history determined their cohort assignment. CDR3 length equals 15 residues. CDR1 is SGHTA, CDR2 FQGTGA, per germline. J lost 1 base, V lost 5 bases, and 4 bases had no gene match.

The sequencing input was PBMCs or T cells enriched from blood (not recorded which). This receptor was identified in a man aged 40-49 years who had been exposed to COVID-19. V and J are TRBV7-3 and TRBJ2-3; 9 bases align to TRBD2. Here the CDR3 reads CASSPRGGGTDTQYF. The DNA for the CDR3 is TGTGCCAGCAGCCCGCGGGGGGGTGGCACAGATACGCAGTATTTT.